Below, 15 T cell receptor beta chains from the same sample are listed, as sequenced in a study of CD8 T cells in Susac syndrome. About 0.45 to 1 ug RNA was reverse transcribed with random hexamers. TCRdb ran MiXCR on the immunoSEQ multiplex PCR reads and lists one entry per CDR3 protein. The sample records about 190,000 distinct CDR3 sequences, 95% being singletons. The sample comprised CD8+ T cells from PBMCs. These receptors all stem from a human donor with Susac syndrome.

This CDR3 reads CASSLDPGTSGRSAYEQYF. DNA of the CDR3: TGTGCCAGCAGCCTCGACCCCGGGACTAGCGGGAGGTCCGCCTACGAGCAGTACTTC. The V and J genes are TRBV28 and TRBJ2-7; the match to TRBD2 covers 15 bases. Germline V gives CDR1 MDHEN, CDR2 SYDVKM. Losses at the gene ends were 6 bases for V and 2 bases for J; bases not matched to a gene: 14. CDR3 size: 19 residues.

The chain employs TRBV27 and TRBJ1-5; D uncertain. The CDR3 extends over 14 amino acids. The germline V gene encodes CDR1 MNHEY and CDR2 SMNVEV (reference sequence). V was trimmed by 4 bases and J by 3 bases, leaving 10 bases between them. CDR3 sequence reads: CASSSPGPNQPQHF. CDR3 DNA: TGTGCCAGCAGTTCTCCGGGCCCCAATCAGCCCCAGCATTTT.

The rearrangement uses TRBV3-1 and TRBJ2-1; no definite D call. Deletions cut 6 bases from V and 6 bases from J, with 9 bases between. Germline V gene lookup returns CDR1 LGHDT and CDR2 YNNKEL (reference sequence). The CDR3 is 12 amino acids. In nucleotides, the CDR3 is TGTGCCAGCAGGGGATTGAGCAATGAGCAGTTCTTC. Amino acids: CASRGLSNEQFF.

The chain is built from TRBV12-3 or TRBV12-4 and TRBJ2-2; D is undetermined. The CDR3 contains 14 residues. Trimming took off 4 bases at V and 0 bases at J, with 6 bases between the two ends. The CDR3 DNA is TGTGCCAGCAGTTGGATGGCGAACACCGGGGAGCTGTTTTTT. It specifies CASSWMANTGELFF.

The chain combines TRBV20-1 with TRBJ2-7, with 9 positions matching TRBD2. The trim removed 2 bases at V and 3 bases at J, leaving 2 bases unmatched. Germline V gene data show CDR1 as DFQATT and CDR2 as SNEGSKA (reference sequence). The CDR3 spans 13 residues. In DNA, the CDR3 is TGCAGTGCTAGAACTAGCGGGCGCTACGAGCAGTACTTC. Its translation is CSARTSGRYEQYF.

This clonotype was recorded only once. The V call is TRBV12-3 or TRBV12-4, the J call TRBJ2-7; 9 nucleotides agree with TRBD2. This CDR3 has 14 residues. J was trimmed by 6 bases and V by 2 bases; bases with no gene match: 5. CDR3 loop: CASSLSGLAREQYF. In nucleotides, the CDR3 is TGTGCCAGCAGTTTATCGGGACTAGCACGCGAGCAGTACTTC.

V is TRBV13 and J is TRBJ2-5; D remains ambiguous. Germline V gives CDR1 PRHDT, CDR2 FYEKMQ (reference sequence). V was cut by 2 bases and J by 3 bases, with 7 bases left in between. The CDR3 extends over 13 amino acids. The CDR3 DNA sequence: TGTGCCAGCAGCTTAAGCCCCGAAGAGACCCAGTACTTC. This codes for CASSLSPEETQYF.

This chain uses TRBV30 with TRBJ2-1; D is perhaps TRBD1 (6 bases). The V gene lost 3 bases and the J gene lost 6 bases, with 12 bases spanning the gap. Germline V lookup: CDR1 GTSNPN, CDR2 SVGIG (reference sequence). This CDR3 contains 13 residues. The CDR3 coding sequence is TGTGCCTGGAGCCTACAGGGAACCAATGAGCAGTTCTTC. Encoded protein: CAWSLQGTNEQFF.

V usage is TRBV11-2 and J usage is TRBJ1-1; the match to TRBD1 covers 11 bases. Germline V gives CDR1 SGHAT, CDR2 FQNNGV. The J segment lost 3 bases and the V segment lost 4 bases, leaving 13 bases of the junction unmatched. The CDR3 covers 18 residues. This CDR3 reads CASSYPPDRGQRDTEAFF. In DNA form, the CDR3 reads TGTGCCAGCAGCTACCCCCCGGACAGGGGGCAACGGGACACTGAAGCTTTCTTT.

J is TRBJ2-1 and V is TRBV6-2 or TRBV6-3; D tentatively fits TRBD1 or TRBD2 (5 bases each). Germline values: CDR1 MNHEY, CDR2 SVGEGT. The CDR3 spans 15 residues. V was clipped by 10 bases and J by 4 bases, with 20 bases between them. The CDR3 coding sequence is TGTGCCATCAGACCACCCGGGGCCTGGTACAATGAGCAGTTCTTC. Protein: CAIRPPGAWYNEQFF.

The V and J genes are TRBV18 and TRBJ1-2; D possibly corresponds to TRBD1 (6 bases). This CDR3 is 13 amino acids long. Trimming stripped 4 bases from V and 3 bases from J, with 9 bases between. Germline assignment: CDR1 KGHSH and CDR2 LQKENI. The CDR3 DNA is TGTGCCAGCTCACTGGACAGAGACTATGGCTACACCTTC. Protein: CASSLDRDYGYTF.

V and J are TRBV20-1 and TRBJ2-5; TRBD2 matches 16 bases. Germline V gene data show CDR1 as DFQATT and CDR2 as SNEGSKA (reference sequence). Germline trimming cut 5 bases from V and 5 bases from J; bases unmatched to any gene: 8. The CDR3 spans 16 residues. CDR3 sequence reads: CSAVGTSGRAQETQYF. The DNA of the CDR3 is TGCAGTGCTGTTGGGACTAGCGGGAGGGCCCAGGAGACCCAGTACTTC.

The chain is built from TRBV12-3 or TRBV12-4 and TRBJ2-7; D may be TRBD1 (5 bases). V was shortened by 6 bases and J by 3 bases, with 9 bases between the two germline ends. The CDR3 contains 12 residues. CDR3 residues: CASSPGFYEQYF. CDR3 DNA: TGTGCCAGCAGCCCAGGGTTCTACGAGCAGTACTTC.

This clonotype was detected only once. The chain links TRBV5-1 to TRBJ2-1; perhaps TRBD2 as D (5 bases). CDR1 SGHRS and CDR2 YFSETQ come from the germline V gene. The CDR3 length is 15 residues. Trimming shortened V by 2 bases and J by 2 bases, and 11 bases separated the two germline ends. CDR3 in amino acids: CASSFSGVPYNEQFF. The CDR3 DNA reads TGCGCCAGCAGCTTCTCCGGGGTGCCCTACAATGAGCAGTTCTTC.

This sequence joins TRBV4-1 and TRBJ1-2, with 8 bases identical to TRBD1. J was trimmed by 2 bases and V by 1 base; bases with no gene match: 3. Germline CDR1 is MGHRA and CDR2 is YSYEKL. The CDR3 totals 15 residues. The chain's CDR3 is CASSQGTGINYGYTF. The CDR3 DNA is TGCGCCAGCAGCCAAGGGACAGGGATCAACTATGGCTACACCTTC.